A single sample gave rise to the 13 T cell receptor beta chains below, sequenced in a study of blood T cell repertoires in COVID-19 (dated by TCRdb to 2018 to 2020). Library preparation was by the immunoSEQ multiplex PCR assay. TCRdb re-hosts the immuneACCESS table, in-frame sequences only. Its copies lack some clones; in the studies checked, an unresolved V gene accounts for under half of them, and the cause for the rest is not known. This sample has hundreds of thousands of clones in its table, and 80% to 90% of those were observed once. The ten largest account for under 9.5% of the sample. Material for sequencing was PBMCs or T cells enriched from blood (not recorded which). The origin of the receptors is a woman in her fifties or sixties who had recovered from COVID-19.

This clone was found a few times. This chain links TRBV6-5 with TRBJ1-4, with TRBD1 identical over 9 bases. Germline V gene sequence: CDR1 MNHEY, CDR2 SVGAGI. The CDR3 extends over 15 amino acids. The J segment lost 8 bases and the V segment lost 4 bases, leaving 8 bases of the junction unmatched. The CDR3 DNA reads as TGTGCCAGCAGTTCCAATACAGGGGGCCGCGAAAAACTGTTTTTT. Protein product: CASSSNTGGREKLFF.

This clone came up once. The gene calls are TRBV25-1 and TRBJ1-1; D may be TRBD1 (6 bases). V lost 5 bases to trimming and J lost 5 bases, with 21 bases between them. The CDR3 consists of 16 residues. Germline V gives CDR1 MGHDK, CDR2 SYGVNS. The CDR3 sequence: CASSRGGLLSGTEAFF. The CDR3 DNA sequence: TGTGCCAGCAGTAGGGGGGGCCTCCTTTCGGGGACTGAAGCTTTCTTT.

The CDR3 is CASSAGTGGHYEQYF. The CDR3 region has the DNA TGTGCCAGCAGCGCCGGGACAGGTGGGCACTACGAGCAGTACTTC. The chain joins TRBV9 to TRBJ2-7; 8 nucleotides align to TRBD1. J was trimmed by 3 bases and V by 3 bases; bases with no gene match: 8. The CDR3 loop spans 15 amino acids. Germline V gives CDR1 SGDLS, CDR2 YYNGEE.

The chain carries TRBV24-1 and TRBJ1-2; 12 nucleotides align to TRBD1. The germline V gene has CDR1 KGHDR and CDR2 SFDVKD. After removal of 7 bases from V and 7 bases from J, the junction contained 9 bases not matched to a gene. CDR3 size: 15 residues. The CDR3 spells CATSGLGQGASGYTF. CDR3 nucleotides: TGTGCCACCAGCGGCTTGGGACAGGGGGCGTCTGGCTACACCTTC.

The V gene is TRBV28, the J gene TRBJ1-4; D not certain. CDR1 is MDHEN, CDR2 SYDVKM, per germline. The CDR3 covers 14 residues. V lost 1 base and J lost 4, with 7 bases in between. The CDR3 nucleotides read TGTGCCAGCAGTTTATCAGGACTTAATGAAAAACTGTTTTTT. Translation: CASSLSGLNEKLFF. Supplemented by reference TRBV28 and TRBJ1-4, the full variable domain reads DVKVTQSSRYLVKRTGEKVFLECVQDMDHENMFWYRQDPGLGLRLIYFSYDVKMKEKGDIPEGYSVSREKKERFSLILESASTNQTSMYLCASSLSGLNEKLFFGSGTQLSVL.

This chain connects TRBV18 to TRBJ1-5, with D perhaps matching TRBD1 (5 bases). Germline-derived CDR1 and CDR2 are KGHSH and LQKENI. There are 15 residues in the CDR3. V was shortened by 6 bases and J by 2 bases, with 14 bases between the two germline ends. The CDR3: CASSPDQGRNQPQHF. The CDR3 region has the DNA TGTGCCAGCTCGCCGGACCAGGGTCGCAATCAGCCCCAGCATTTT.

This sequence joins TRBV30 and TRBJ2-7; possibly TRBD2 for D (6 bases). The germline V and J ends were trimmed by 1 base and 9 bases, with 13 bases remaining between them. The CDR3 is made up of 12 amino acids. Per germline, CDR1 GTSNPN and CDR2 SVGIG (reference sequence). For the CDR3, the DNA is TGTGCCTGGAGTGCTATTGGGACTGGGCAGTACGTC. Translating gives CAWSAIGTGQYV.

The chain employs TRBV4-1 and TRBJ1-1; 8 bases are a match to TRBD1. CDR1 is MGHRA, CDR2 YSYEKL, per germline. CDR3 length equals 18 residues. Unmatched junction bases numbered 16, after V lost 4 bases and J lost 3 bases. The CDR3 coding sequence is TGCGCCAGCAGCCTCACAGGGGGATCGGCACGGTGGGACACTGAAGCTTTCTTT. Residues: CASSLTGGSARWDTEAFF.

The V call is TRBV12-3 or TRBV12-4, the J call TRBJ1-1; no clear D. V was pared by 3 bases and J by 8 bases, with 13 bases between. The CDR3 is made up of 13 amino acids. This chain's CDR3 is CASSFGLFGEAFF. CDR3 coding DNA: TGTGCCAGCAGTTTTGGTCTGTTCGGGGAAGCTTTCTTT.

The V gene is TRBV11-2, the J gene TRBJ2-3; D uncertain. Germline V gene lookup returns CDR1 SGHAT and CDR2 FQNNGV. The CDR3 runs 12 residues. Trimming cost V 1 base and J 5 bases, with 4 bases left between them. DNA for the CDR3: TGTGCCAGCAGCTTAGTCGGAGATACGCAGTATTTT. Translating it yields CASSLVGDTQYF. The entire variable domain, with the rest obtained from reference TRBV11-2 and TRBJ2-3, is as follows: EAGVAQSPRYKIIEKRQSVAFWCNPISGHATLYWYQQILGQGPKLLIQFQNNGVVDDSQLPKDRFSAERLKGVDSTLKIQPAKLEDSAVYLCASSLVGDTQYFGPGTRLTVL.

The chain recombines TRBV4-2 with TRBJ2-1, with D perhaps matching TRBD1 (7 bases). This CDR3 is built from 16 residues. Germline values: CDR1 LGHNA, CDR2 YNFKEQ. V gave up 0 bases and J gave up 6 bases, with 15 bases separating them. This chain's CDR3 is CASSQDHPGGSNEQFF. In DNA, the CDR3 is TGTGCCAGCAGCCAAGATCACCCAGGGGGGAGCAATGAGCAGTTCTTC.

This chain uses TRBV18 with TRBJ2-1; 9 bases align to TRBD2. After removal of 0 bases from V and 9 bases from J, the junction contained 3 bases not matched to a gene. The CDR3 is 14 residues long. Germline CDR1 and CDR2: KGHSH and LQKENI. CDR3: CASSPPAGGREQFF. In DNA, the CDR3 is TGTGCCAGCTCACCACCGGCGGGGGGGCGTGAGCAGTTCTTC.

The chain is built from TRBV3-1 (or the pseudogene TRBV3-2) and TRBJ2-3; D is perhaps TRBD1 (5 bases). Trimming removed 3 bases from V and 3 bases from J, with 7 bases in between. CDR1 LGHDT and CDR2 YNNKEL come from the germline V gene (reference sequence). The CDR3 is 13 residues long. This CDR3 is CASSHAGTDTQYF. The CDR3 DNA sequence: TGTGCCAGCAGCCATGCAGGGACAGATACGCAGTATTTT.